This T cell receptor beta chain emerged from a study of T cell repertoires in cytomegalovirus infection. Turning to the study itself: CMV infection and matching HLA type were both indicated by public TCR beta signatures. Overall study results and limits: HLA-C-restricted CMV-specific TCR beta clonotypes were dominant in the ex vivo response. Adding up the frequency of public TCR beta families identified people who carried CMV plus the relevant HLA.

This clonotype was observed a handful of times. As yet, its antigen is unknown. Germline V CDR1 and CDR2: KGHSH, LQKENI. Deletions cut 5 bases from V and 0 bases from J, with 8 bases between. The CDR3 sequence is 13 residues long. TCRdb re-analysed the reads in MiXCR, keeping a single row per CDR3 protein. Found here are about 920,000 distinct CDR3 sequences, more than 25% of them singletons; the top ten hold over 12%. Sequencing was performed on cultured CD8+ T cells from PBMCs, taken from culture after CMV antigen stimulation. The chain carries TRBV18 and TRBJ2-7; the D gene is possibly TRBD2 (5 bases). The TCR comes from a human donor in good health (CMV status not recorded). Some clones in this sample may be carry-over from other donors' samples. This CDR3 is CASSGENSYEQYV. Written as DNA, the CDR3 is TGTGCCAGCTCAGGGGAGAACTCCTACGAGCAGTACGTC.